This record covers a single T cell receptor beta chain. Antigen specificity is unknown. These data originate in a study of glioma-infiltrating T cells after dendritic cell vaccination. Overall study context: After recurrence, repeat resection gave post-vaccination tumor, with roughly 5 paired samples. Study-wide results and caveats: Higher pretreatment TIL content predicted longer progression-free time and survival.

Sample time point: after dendritic cell vaccination, including at tumor progression/relapse. Monocyte-derived dendritic cells, cultured less than 8 days with IL-4 and GM-CSF, were pulsed with autologous tumor lysate. Only patients with spare fresh-frozen tumor and over two years of follow-up were included. The PCR used 60 V beta and 13 J beta primers. Assay: immunoSEQ multiplex PCR; the TCRdb copy retains only in-frame clones and omits some. Of 2,000 to 2,500 clones in the sample, about 80% were seen once. In germline, CDR1 is SGDLS, CDR2 YYNGEE. V lost 0 bases and J 7 bases, leaving 14 bases between the germline ends. The CDR3 contains 14 residues.

Sequencing was performed on tumor tissue, taken after dendritic cell vaccination. The sequence was obtained from a human donor with glioblastoma. The rearrangement joins TRBV9 to TRBJ2-7, with D hard to call. CDR3 region: CASSVDGGSQEQYF. The CDR3 nucleotides are TGTGCCAGCAGCGTAGATGGCGGTAGCCAGGAGCAGTACTTC.